The 29 T cell receptor beta chains given below trace back to one sample, sequenced in a study of blood T cell repertoires in COVID-19. Here immunoSEQ multiplex PCR was the method, and the copy in TCRdb shows in-frame clones only, minus some. The sample shows some 250,000 clones, 86% of them seen only once. Material: peripheral blood. These receptor sequences come from a man between 25 and 39 years old who had recovered from COVID-19.

This chain connects TRBV21-1 to TRBJ2-5; TRBD1, as called in the table, went unchecked against the DNA. TRBV21-1 is tagged as a pseudogene. The CDR3 extends over 18 amino acids. The CDR3 reads CASSKSRGGQVYQETQYF. In DNA form, the CDR3 reads TGTGCCAGCAGCAAAAGTAGAGGAGGACAGGTGTACCAAGAGACCCAGTACTTC.

This clone was seen a handful of times. The rearrangement links TRBV2 to TRBJ2-7; TRBD1 matches at 7 bases. Germline CDR1 SNHLY, CDR2 FYNNEI. The CDR3 is made up of 14 amino acids. The trim removed 6 bases at V and 1 base at J, leaving 6 bases unmatched. This CDR3 is CASRRGQSSYEQYF. The CDR3 region has the DNA TGTGCCAGCAGAAGGGGACAGTCATCCTACGAGCAGTACTTC.

The chain combines TRBV2 with TRBJ1-4, with 9 bases aligning to TRBD1. Germline V gene lookup returns CDR1 SNHLY and CDR2 FYNNEI. Trimming removed 6 bases from V and 15 bases from J; junction bases left unmatched: 5. The CDR3 totals 11 residues. The CDR3 sequence is CASSVRDRVFF. As DNA, the CDR3 is TGTGCCAGCAGCGTCCGGGACAGGGTGTTTTTT.

This CDR3 reads CASSQQGNVDEQYF. DNA of the CDR3: TGTGCCAGCAGCCAACAGGGGAACGTCGACGAGCAGTACTTC. The chain links TRBV14 to TRBJ2-7; possible D gene TRBD1, 6 bases. Between the trimmed V and J ends, which lost 2 bases and 5 bases, there was a span of 13 bases. This CDR3 is built from 14 residues. The V gene's germline CDR1 is SGHDN and CDR2 FVKESK.

J is TRBJ1-1 and V is TRBV19; no clear D gene. The germline V gene encodes CDR1 LNHDA and CDR2 SQIVND (reference sequence). This CDR3 is built from 13 residues. Trimming took off 3 bases at V and 0 bases at J, with 5 bases between the two ends. In DNA, the CDR3 is TGTGCCAGTAGTATCCCTATGAACACTGAAGCTTTCTTT. Amino acids: CASSIPMNTEAFF.

The V gene is TRBV27, the J gene TRBJ2-7, with 12 positions matching TRBD1. The ends lost 3 bases at V and 11 bases at J; junction bases unmatched: 20. The CDR3 covers 18 residues. Per the germline V gene, CDR1 is MNHEY and CDR2 is SMNVEV (reference sequence). The CDR3 region has the DNA TGTGCCAGCAGTTTCCGAGTCCCGGGACAGGGGGCGAGGAGTGGGGAGTACTTC. This codes for CASSFRVPGQGARSGEYF.

The chain uses TRBV5-1 and TRBJ1-3, with D possibly matching TRBD1 (6 bases). CDR1 and CDR2 (germline): SGHRS, YFSETQ. CDR3 size: 14 residues. V was shortened by 4 bases and J by 8 bases, with 16 bases between the two germline ends. CDR3 coding DNA: TGCGCCAGCAGCCCCGGGACCCAGGGGTACACCATATATTTT. It specifies CASSPGTQGYTIYF.

The V gene is TRBV6-6, the J gene TRBJ1-1, with TRBD1 identical over 10 bases. The CDR3 totals 16 residues. Germline V gives CDR1 MNHNY, CDR2 SVGAGI (reference sequence). The V and J ends lost 2 bases and 4 bases, in that order; junction bases with no gene match: 7. CDR3 DNA: TGTGCCAGCAGTTACGACAGGGGGCGTATAGCCACTGAAGCTTTCTTT. Amino acids: CASSYDRGRIATEAFF.

The chain carries TRBV12-3 or TRBV12-4 and TRBJ2-7; D possibly corresponds to TRBD1 (5 bases). This CDR3 has 13 residues. Trimming removed 5 bases at V and 9 bases at J, with 17 bases between. The CDR3 region has the DNA TGTGCCAGCAGTGGTAGGGGCCGGGCGGTGCAGTACTTC. This translates into CASSGRGRAVQYF.

J is TRBJ2-7 and V is TRBV6-6; 8 nucleotides line up with TRBD2. Trimming took 5 bases from V and 3 from J; bases not matched to a gene: 15. Germline CDR1 is MNHNY and CDR2 is SVGAGI (reference sequence). The CDR3 loop spans 17 amino acids. The CDR3 DNA reads TGTGCCAGCAGTCCCCTCGAGGTGAGCGGGGGATTCTACGAGCAGTACTTC. Translation: CASSPLEVSGGFYEQYF.

The chain combines TRBV19 with TRBJ2-3, with a weak D call TRBD2 (6 bases). Trimming stripped 5 bases from V and 5 bases from J, with 20 bases between. The CDR3 is made up of 16 amino acids. The germline V gene encodes CDR1 LNHDA and CDR2 SQIVND (reference sequence). The CDR3 loop reads CASSVGAGNGVDTQYF. The CDR3 DNA reads TGTGCCAGTAGTGTAGGAGCGGGTAATGGCGTAGATACGCAGTATTTT.

CDR3 DNA sequence: TGTGCCAGCAGTTGGGGAGCGGGGGTGAACACCGGGGAGCTGTTTTTT. It translates to CASSWGAGVNTGELFF. The chain uses TRBV25-1 and TRBJ2-2, with 8 bases fitting TRBD2. V lost 5 bases and J lost 1; bases outside the gene matches: 6. CDR3 length equals 16 residues. The germline V gene encodes CDR1 MGHDK and CDR2 SYGVNS. The whole variable domain, filled in from reference TRBV25-1 and TRBJ2-2, reads EADIYQTPRYLVIGTGKKITLECSQTMGHDKMYWYQQDPGMELHLIHYSYGVNSTEKGDLSSESTVSRIRTEHFPLTLESARPSHTSQYLCASSWGAGVNTGELFFGEGSRLTVL.

The chain carries TRBV3-1 (or the pseudogene TRBV3-2) and TRBJ1-2, with 10 bases fitting TRBD1. The germline gives CDR1 LGHDT, CDR2 YNNKEL (reference sequence). V gave up 6 bases and J gave up 8 bases; unmatched junction bases: 6. CDR3 length equals 13 residues. The CDR3 nucleotides are TGTGCCAGCAGACGACAGGGGGCGGAAGGCTACACCTTC. It encodes CASRRQGAEGYTF.

This chain links TRBV30 with TRBJ1-4; D is possibly TRBD1 (5 bases). Trimming cost V 2 bases and J 5 bases, with 9 bases left between them. This CDR3 has 13 amino acids. Germline V gene lookup returns CDR1 GTSNPN and CDR2 SVGIG (reference sequence). CDR3 sequence: CAWSLRGNEKLFF. CDR3 sequence (DNA): TGTGCCTGGAGTCTGCGGGGGAATGAAAAACTGTTTTTT.

The rearrangement links TRBV14 to TRBJ1-2, with 8 bases identical to TRBD1. V was pared by 1 base and J by 7 bases, with 11 bases of the junction left unmatched. CDR1 is SGHDN, CDR2 FVKESK, per germline. The CDR3 length is 16 residues. The CDR3 spells CASSQGLKGQGSGYTF. As DNA, the CDR3 is TGTGCCAGCAGCCAAGGACTCAAAGGACAGGGCTCTGGCTACACCTTC.

The chain couples TRBV5-5 to TRBJ2-7, with 7 bases identical to TRBD2. V shed 6 bases and J 1 base; nucleotides not matched to a gene: 10. There are 15 residues in the CDR3. Germline V gene lookup returns CDR1 SGHKS and CDR2 YYEKEE (reference sequence). The CDR3 reads CASTSVGRGSYEQYF. The DNA for the CDR3 is TGTGCCAGCACCTCTGTGGGGCGGGGGTCCTACGAGCAGTACTTC.

The chain couples TRBV11-2 to TRBJ1-2, with 10 bases aligning to TRBD1. The CDR3 totals 15 residues. Germline V gene data show CDR1 as SGHAT and CDR2 as FQNNGV. The trim removed 5 bases at V and 2 bases at J, leaving 5 bases unmatched. The CDR3 sequence: CASSPTTGGNYGYTF. In DNA form, the CDR3 reads TGTGCCAGCAGCCCGACGACAGGGGGCAACTATGGCTACACCTTC.

V is TRBV6-5 and J is TRBJ1-4; 8 bases align to TRBD1. The CDR3 consists of 13 residues. The V gene's germline CDR1 is MNHEY and CDR2 SVGAGI. V lost 6 bases to trimming and J lost 7 bases; unmatched junction nucleotides: 4. The CDR3 DNA reads as TGTGCCAGCAGATACGACAGGGGTGAAAAACTGTTTTTT. It encodes CASRYDRGEKLFF.

This clone has more than one count but fewer than ten. The CDR3 here is CATGPTGGKDTQYF. As DNA, the CDR3 is TGTGCCACCGGACCGACAGGGGGCAAAGATACGCAGTATTTT. The gene calls are TRBV6-5 and TRBJ2-3, with 10 positions matching TRBD1. There are 14 residues in the CDR3. Trimming at V came to 10 bases and at J to 5 bases, leaving 9 bases not matched to a gene. Per the germline V gene, CDR1 is MNHEY and CDR2 is SVGAGI.

CDR3 protein: CASSMSRGNEQFF. The CDR3 nucleotides are TGTGCCAGCAGTATGTCCCGGGGCAATGAGCAGTTCTTC. The rearrangement uses TRBV6-6 and TRBJ2-1; a weak D match, TRBD2 (5 bases). Trimming cost V 5 bases and J 6 bases, with 11 bases left between them. The CDR3 totals 13 residues. Germline CDR1 is MNHNY and CDR2 is SVGAGI (reference sequence).

This chain joins TRBV30 and TRBJ2-7; D gene ambiguous. Germline lookup yields CDR1 GTSNPN and CDR2 SVGIG (reference sequence). This CDR3 contains 11 residues. With 5 bases removed from V and 5 bases from J, the gap between germline ends came to 10 bases. The chain's CDR3 is CAWDISHEQYF. The CDR3 nucleotides read TGTGCCTGGGATATATCCCACGAGCAGTACTTC.

The chain couples TRBV7-9 to TRBJ2-1, with TRBD2 identical over 11 bases. V gave up 6 bases and J gave up 3 bases; unmatched junction bases: 4. The CDR3 runs to 15 residues. The germline CDR1 and CDR2 sequences are SEHNR and FQNEAQ (reference sequence). CDR3 sequence reads: CASRKLAGDYNEQFF. DNA for the CDR3: TGTGCCAGCAGAAAACTAGCGGGGGACTACAATGAGCAGTTCTTC.

V is TRBV2 and J is TRBJ2-7, with a weak D call TRBD2 (5 bases). Germline values: CDR1 SNHLY, CDR2 FYNNEI. CDR3 length: 8 amino acids. The V end was cut by 8 bases, the J end by 9 bases, with 5 bases between. The CDR3 DNA is TGTGCCAGCGGAGGGCAGTACTTC. Encoded protein: CASGGQYF.

The rearrangement joins TRBV6-4 to TRBJ1-2; D is undetermined. There are 13 residues in the CDR3. In germline, CDR1 is MRHNA, CDR2 SNTAGT. Trimming took off 3 bases at V and 4 bases at J, with 9 bases between the two ends. CDR3: CASSEVSGYGYTF. CDR3 nucleotide sequence: TGTGCCAGCAGTGAGGTTAGCGGCTATGGCTACACCTTC.

The chain is built from TRBV4-3 and TRBJ2-5, with TRBD2 matching 9 bases. The V gene's germline CDR1 is LGHNA and CDR2 YSLEER. The ends lost 4 bases at V and 5 bases at J; junction bases unmatched: 11. The CDR3 sequence is 16 residues long. CDR3 sequence (DNA): TGCGCCAGCAGCCCCGGCGCGGGGGGGCCGTGGGAGACCCAGTACTTC. It translates to CASSPGAGGPWETQYF.

The rearrangement joins TRBV11-2 to TRBJ2-7, with TRBD1 matching over 7 bases. V was pared by 5 bases and J by 4 bases, with 2 bases of the junction left unmatched. Germline V lookup: CDR1 SGHAT, CDR2 FQNNGV. The CDR3 has 12 amino acids. The DNA for the CDR3 is TGTGCCAGCAGCGCACAGGGGTACGAGCAGTACTTC. Translation gives CASSAQGYEQYF.

The chain links TRBV18 to TRBJ2-3, with 11 bases identical to TRBD2. Germline-derived CDR1 and CDR2 are KGHSH and LQKENI. The length of the CDR3 is 15 residues. The V and J ends lost 3 bases and 2 bases, in that order; junction bases with no gene match: 1. The CDR3 loop reads CASSPGLAVTDTQYF. Written as DNA, the CDR3 is TGTGCCAGCTCACCGGGACTAGCGGTCACAGATACGCAGTATTTT.

The V call is TRBV10-3, the J call TRBJ2-1; 8 bases agree with TRBD2. Germline lookup yields CDR1 ENHRY and CDR2 SYGVKD. The V segment lost 2 bases and the J segment 8 bases; nucleotides outside the gene matches: 11. The CDR3 has 16 amino acids. CDR3 coding DNA: TGTGCCATCAGTGAGGGTAGCGGGGACCCTCGGGATGAGCAGTTCTTC. The encoded protein is CAISEGSGDPRDEQFF.

The chain joins TRBV7-8 to TRBJ2-1; 9 bases match TRBD2. V trimming: 5 bases; J trimming: 4 bases; junction bases outside the gene matches: 12. Germline CDR1 SGHVS, CDR2 FQNEAQ. The CDR3 has 17 residues. The CDR3 loop is CASSLSLAGANYNEQFF. Written as DNA, the CDR3 is TGTGCCAGCAGCCTATCGTTAGCGGGGGCCAATTACAATGAGCAGTTCTTC.